Presented here are 31 T cell receptor beta chains from one specimen sequenced in a study of shared clonotypes between healthy human individuals. This table comes from immunoSEQ multiplex PCR, and its TCRdb copy is limited to in-frame clones, with some not included. The table includes more than 2 million clones, roughly 93% detected once. CD45RO-negative, CCR7-selected cells formed the naive CD8 fraction, which excluded terminally differentiated effector memory CD45RA+ cells. Sequencing input: naive CD8+ T cells from PBMCs. The receptors were gathered from a man aged 18-30 years in good health. Some clones in this sample may be carry-over from other donors' samples.

V usage is TRBV4-1 and J usage is TRBJ1-1; D possibly corresponds to TRBD1 (6 bases). The CDR3 consists of 13 residues. CDR1 is MGHRA, CDR2 YSYEKL, per germline. With 4 bases removed from V and 5 bases from J, the gap between germline ends came to 11 bases. CDR3 sequence reads: CASSPTGSTEAFF. CDR3 coding DNA: TGCGCCAGCAGCCCGACAGGTTCAACTGAAGCTTTCTTT.

Concerning this clone: Within the sample, other DNA sequences also encode this same CDR3. The chain links TRBV27 to TRBJ1-2, with 7 positions matching TRBD1. The J segment lost 4 bases and the V segment lost 0 bases, leaving 2 bases of the junction unmatched. Germline loops: CDR1 MNHEY, CDR2 SMNVEV (reference sequence). CDR3 length equals 14 residues. The CDR3 loop reads CASSLSGGGYGYTF. CDR3 DNA sequence: TGTGCCAGCAGTTTATCAGGGGGCGGCTATGGCTACACCTTC.

The chain employs TRBV30 and TRBJ2-7; D is unresolved. Germline V CDR1 and CDR2: GTSNPN, SVGIG (reference sequence). Between the trimmed V and J ends, which lost 1 base and 3 bases, there was a span of 10 bases. CDR3 size: 13 residues. CDR3 DNA: TGTGCCTGGAGTGCTTTAAACAGCTACGAGCAGTACTTC. This codes for CAWSALNSYEQYF.

This clone was observed a single time. This sample includes further DNA sequences coding for the same CDR3. This chain connects TRBV27 to TRBJ2-3, with TRBD2 matching over 9 bases. Trimming took 0 bases from V and 3 from J; bases not matched to a gene: 1. CDR3 length: 15 amino acids. The germline V gene has CDR1 MNHEY and CDR2 SMNVEV (reference sequence). CDR3 sequence reads: CASSLSLAGTDTQYF. The CDR3 bases are TGTGCCAGCAGTTTATCGCTAGCGGGGACAGATACGCAGTATTTT.

The genes are TRBV29-1 and TRBJ2-7; TRBD2 matches at 10 bases. The V gene's germline CDR1 is SQVTM and CDR2 ANQGSEA. After removal of 3 bases from V and 3 bases from J, the junction contained 2 bases not matched to a gene. The length of the CDR3 is 13 residues. The CDR3 DNA follows: TGCAGCGTTGAGCCTAGCGGGGGCTACGAGCAGTACTTC. Translating gives CSVEPSGGYEQYF.

The chain links TRBV28 to TRBJ2-7; D is possibly TRBD1 (5 bases). Trimming cost V 6 bases and J 6 bases, with 12 bases left between them. This CDR3 contains 12 residues. The V gene's germline CDR1 is MDHEN and CDR2 SYDVKM. The CDR3 loop reads CASRGRLLEQYF. The CDR3 DNA reads TGTGCCAGCAGGGGGCGATTACTCGAGCAGTACTTC.

The chain employs TRBV4-1 and TRBJ2-2; 9 positions agree with TRBD2. Per germline, CDR1 MGHRA and CDR2 YSYEKL. Losses at the gene ends were 3 bases for V and 6 bases for J; bases not matched to a gene: 14. The CDR3 is made up of 18 amino acids. In DNA form, the CDR3 reads TGCGCCAGCAGCCAGGGGGCCTCTGGCGGGAGGGCCCCCGGGGAGCTGTTTTTT. This translates into CASSQGASGGRAPGELFF.

V and J are TRBV6-1 and TRBJ2-1; 12 bases are a match to TRBD2. Trimming cost V 2 bases and J 8 bases; bases outside gene matches: 10. The CDR3 length is 17 residues. Germline CDR1 is MNHNS and CDR2 is SASEGT. CDR3 amino acids: CASSEYIGTSGFYEQFF. The CDR3 DNA is TGTGCCAGCAGTGAATATATTGGGACTAGCGGGTTCTATGAGCAGTTCTTC.

About this clone: At the DNA level, this CDR3 is encoded by other sequences in the same sample as well. The rearrangement links TRBV19 to TRBJ2-1; TRBD2 aligns across 14 bases. The CDR3 runs to 15 residues. V trimming: 3 bases; J trimming: 6 bases; junction bases outside the gene matches: 1. Germline V gene sequence: CDR1 LNHDA, CDR2 SQIVND (reference sequence). CDR3 protein: CASSIGTSGSNEQFF. DNA for the CDR3: TGTGCCAGTAGTATCGGGACTAGCGGGAGCAATGAGCAGTTCTTC.

The CDR3 is CASSITPRQGNTEAFF. The CDR3 nucleotides are TGTGCCAGCAGTATAACGCCGCGGCAGGGTAACACTGAAGCTTTCTTT. The genes are TRBV27 and TRBJ1-1, with D perhaps matching TRBD1 (5 bases). V was shortened by 5 bases and J by 2 bases, with 18 bases between the two germline ends. The CDR3 is 16 amino acids. CDR1 is MNHEY, CDR2 SMNVEV, per germline (reference sequence).

The chain joins TRBV7-9 to TRBJ1-5; D unclear. CDR3 length: 14 amino acids. V was trimmed by 4 bases and J by 3 bases, leaving 10 bases between them. Germline V gene lookup returns CDR1 SEHNR and CDR2 FQNEAQ (reference sequence). CDR3 protein: CASSYPGPNQPQHF. CDR3 nucleotides: TGTGCCAGCAGCTACCCGGGCCCCAATCAGCCCCAGCATTTT.

The chain carries TRBV30 and TRBJ1-4; 7 nucleotides agree with TRBD1. J lost 5 bases, V lost 0 bases, and 6 bases had no gene match. The CDR3 covers 15 residues. Germline values: CDR1 GTSNPN, CDR2 SVGIG (reference sequence). This CDR3 is CAWSVKYRGNEKLFF. The CDR3 bases are TGTGCCTGGAGTGTAAAGTACAGGGGCAATGAAAAACTGTTTTTT.

CDR3 nucleotide sequence: TGTGCCAGCAGTGCTCGGACAGGCACAGATACGCAGTATTTT. It codes for CASSARTGTDTQYF. The rearrangement uses TRBV6-5 and TRBJ2-3; possible D gene TRBD1, 6 bases. The CDR3 sequence is 14 residues long. From germline, CDR1 is MNHEY and CDR2 SVGAGI. Trimming cost V 5 bases and J 1 base, with 10 bases left between them.

Details on this clone: Within the sample, other DNA sequences also encode this same CDR3. The V gene is TRBV4-1, the J gene TRBJ2-6; D is ambiguous. The CDR3 runs 15 residues. Germline V gene sequence: CDR1 MGHRA, CDR2 YSYEKL. Deletions cut 1 base from V and 0 bases from J, with 4 bases between. Written as DNA, the CDR3 is TGCGCCAGCAGCCAAGGGCCCTCTGGGGCCAACGTCCTGACTTTC. Residues: CASSQGPSGANVLTF.

The rearrangement links TRBV29-1 to TRBJ2-7; no definite D call. V was cut by 0 bases and J by 3 bases, with 12 bases left in between. The V gene's germline CDR1 is SQVTM and CDR2 ANQGSEA. The CDR3 has 14 amino acids. In DNA, the CDR3 is TGCAGCGTTGAAGATAGACGGATAAACTACGAGCAGTACTTC. Protein product: CSVEDRRINYEQYF.

The chain employs TRBV2 and TRBJ2-7; D possibly uses TRBD1 or TRBD2 (5 bases each). The CDR3 extends over 14 amino acids. Germline V lookup: CDR1 SNHLY, CDR2 FYNNEI. Trimming took off 4 bases at V and 3 bases at J, with 13 bases between the two ends. In nucleotides, the CDR3 is TGTGCCAGCAGTGGGGGACCAACCCTCTACGAGCAGTACTTC. Amino acid sequence: CASSGGPTLYEQYF.

The CDR3 sequence: CASSELGEGRRETQYF. Written as DNA, the CDR3 is TGTGCCAGCAGTGAGCTCGGGGAGGGGCGCCGGGAGACCCAGTACTTC. The rearrangement links TRBV2 to TRBJ2-5; 7 bases agree with TRBD2. The germline gives CDR1 SNHLY, CDR2 FYNNEI. This CDR3 is 16 amino acids long. Germline trimming cut 3 bases from V and 5 bases from J; bases unmatched to any gene: 12.

The rearrangement links TRBV5-1 to TRBJ2-3; no clear D. CDR1 SGHRS and CDR2 YFSETQ come from the germline V gene. V gave up 0 bases and J gave up 5 bases, with 4 bases separating them. The CDR3 consists of 12 residues. Here the CDR3 reads CASSLGKDTQYF. The CDR3, as DNA: TGCGCCAGCAGCTTGGGGAAAGATACGCAGTATTTT.

The chain employs TRBV28 and TRBJ2-1; D unresolved. Trimming pared 5 bases from V and 3 bases from J, leaving 14 bases between. The length of the CDR3 is 15 residues. Per the germline V gene, CDR1 is MDHEN and CDR2 is SYDVKM. The CDR3 bases are TGTGCCAGCAGTCTTTACGGACGCCTCTACAATGAGCAGTTCTTC. Its protein product is CASSLYGRLYNEQFF.

The CDR3 nucleotides read TGCGCCAGCAGCCCCGGGCTAGCGGGAGTGGCTAAAAGCTCCTACAATGAGCAGTTCTTC. It yields the protein CASSPGLAGVAKSSYNEQFF. The chain employs TRBV5-1 and TRBJ2-1; 10 nucleotides agree with TRBD2. The germline gives CDR1 SGHRS, CDR2 YFSETQ. After removal of 4 bases from V and 0 bases from J, the junction contained 16 bases not matched to a gene. This CDR3 has 20 residues.

The chain couples TRBV28 to TRBJ2-3; 7 bases agree with TRBD2. The length of the CDR3 is 18 residues. V shed 1 base and J 0 bases; nucleotides not matched to a gene: 10. From germline, CDR1 is MDHEN and CDR2 SYDVKM. Written as DNA, the CDR3 is TGTGCCAGCAGTTTATTCCGTATTCCAGCGGGAAGCACAGATACGCAGTATTTT. The encoded protein is CASSLFRIPAGSTDTQYF.

V usage is TRBV7-6 and J usage is TRBJ1-1; TRBD1 might be the D (5 bases). The V end lost 2 bases, the J end lost 1 base, and 11 bases lay between the germline ends. CDR1 and CDR2 from the germline V gene are SGHVS and FNYEAQ. The CDR3 spans 15 residues. This chain's CDR3 is CASSLNLGPNTEAFF. In nucleotides, the CDR3 is TGTGCCAGCAGCTTAAATTTGGGACCGAACACTGAAGCTTTCTTT.

This clone was picked up one time. The chain combines TRBV4-3 with TRBJ2-7, with TRBD2 as a possible D gene (5 bases). The CDR3 loop spans 18 amino acids. The germline CDR1 and CDR2 sequences are LGHNA and YSLEER. The V end lost 0 bases, the J end lost 0 bases, and 18 bases lay between the germline ends. The CDR3 DNA reads TGCGCCAGCAGCCAAGATCAAAGCGGCCCCTCCAACTCCTACGAGCAGTACTTC. Protein: CASSQDQSGPSNSYEQYF.

This sequence joins TRBV4-1 and TRBJ2-7; D not resolved. Looked up from germline, CDR1 is MGHRA and CDR2 is YSYEKL. This CDR3 contains 15 residues. Trimming removed 1 base at V and 1 base at J, with 11 bases between. Here the CDR3 reads CASSQGLAASYEQYF. CDR3 DNA sequence: TGCGCCAGCAGCCAAGGTCTGGCAGCATCCTACGAGCAGTACTTC.

The chain has TRBV5-1 and TRBJ2-7, with D possibly TRBD2 on 6 matching bases. Germline V gene lookup returns CDR1 SGHRS and CDR2 YFSETQ. V dropped 4 bases and J dropped 5 bases, with 13 bases sitting between them. This CDR3 comprises 13 residues. In DNA, the CDR3 is TGCGCCAGCAGCGCAACTAGCTTCCACGAGCAGTACTTC. Amino acids: CASSATSFHEQYF.

The CDR3 loop is CASSEGPGSGANVLTF. For the CDR3, the DNA is TGTGCCAGCAGTGAAGGGCCAGGGTCTGGGGCCAACGTCCTGACTTTC. The rearrangement joins TRBV6-1 to TRBJ2-6, with D tentatively TRBD1 (5 bases). The ends were cut back, 1 base at V and 1 base at J, with 8 bases in the middle. Germline V lookup: CDR1 MNHNS, CDR2 SASEGT. CDR3 length: 16 residues.

The CDR3 is CASSLQGLGQPQHF. The DNA of the CDR3 is TGTGCCAGCAGCTTACAGGGTTTGGGTCAGCCCCAGCATTTT. V is TRBV9 and J is TRBJ1-5; perhaps TRBD1 as D (6 bases). Trimming stripped 4 bases from V and 6 bases from J, with 14 bases between. Germline V CDR1 and CDR2: SGDLS, YYNGEE. This CDR3 comprises 14 residues.

V and J are TRBV9 and TRBJ1-1; D is ambiguous. Looked up from germline, CDR1 is SGDLS and CDR2 is YYNGEE. The CDR3 runs to 15 residues. Trimming removed 0 bases from V and 1 base from J, with 10 bases in between. In DNA form, the CDR3 reads TGTGCCAGCAGCGTAGATGGAGGAACGAACACTGAAGCTTTCTTT. Translation: CASSVDGGTNTEAFF.

V gene TRBV14 combines with J gene TRBJ2-2, with 9 bases lining up with TRBD2. Germline assignment: CDR1 SGHDN and CDR2 FVKESK. Unmatched junction bases numbered 9, after V lost 2 bases and J lost 2 bases. The CDR3 consists of 18 residues. CDR3 region: CASSQKAGGNRNTGELFF. The CDR3 bases are TGTGCCAGCAGCCAAAAAGCGGGAGGCAACCGAAACACCGGGGAGCTGTTTTTT.

In DNA, the CDR3 is TGCGCCAGCAGCCAAGAAGAGAACGCTGTGATCGAGCAGTACTTC. Translation: CASSQEENAVIEQYF. The chain recombines TRBV4-1 with TRBJ2-7; no clear D gene. V was trimmed by 0 bases and J by 6 bases, leaving 15 bases between them. The germline V gene has CDR1 MGHRA and CDR2 YSYEKL. This CDR3 spans 15 amino acids.

This clone has a handful of counts. The chain joins TRBV29-1 to TRBJ1-1, with D hard to call. This CDR3 is 12 amino acids long. Germline values: CDR1 SQVTM, CDR2 ANQGSEA. V was clipped by 7 bases and J by 0 bases, with 9 bases between them. Written as DNA, the CDR3 is TGCAGCGCCCTGAAGATGAACACTGAAGCTTTCTTT. Encoded protein: CSALKMNTEAFF.